This T cell receptor (beta chain) was sequenced in a study of shared clonotypes between healthy human individuals. TCRdb's table, derived via immunoSEQ multiplex PCR, lists solely in-frame clones and lacks some. The sample has roughly 500,000 clones, less than 85% seen once; the top ten hold 13%. This CDR3 has 13 residues. Trimming took 4 bases from V and 2 from J, leaving 7 bases between them. CDR1 and CDR2 (germline): SGHTA, FQGTGA. The chain employs TRBV7-3 and TRBJ2-3; D is ambiguous. The TCR sequence derives from a woman aged 40 to 50 in good health. Some clones in this sample may be carry-over from other donors' samples. The source material was PBMCs. Here the CDR3 reads CASSWTFTDTQYF. The CDR3 nucleotides are TGTGCCAGCAGCTGGACCTTCACAGATACGCAGTATTTT.